The clone carrying this T cell receptor (beta chain) has a single count. The antigen remains unidentified. These data originate in a study of T cell responses to AZD1222 COVID-19 vaccine. Using immunoSEQ multiplex PCR, the repertoire was profiled, and TCRdb retains in-frame clones only, with some absent. This table has around 140,000 clones, 75% to 95% appearing once. Overall study findings and caveats: Regions 160-218 and 743-854 held dominance among vaccine-associated CD4 TCRs, which spanned spike. Two AZD1222 doses significantly raised spike-specific TCR breadth and depth over controls.

The receptor comes from an adult who received the AZD1222 COVID-19 vaccine. The material was peripheral blood, obtained 28 days after the second AZD1222 dose.

The CDR3 DNA reads as TGCGCCAGCAGGAACGGACTAGCGATCACCGGGGAGCTGTTTTTT. This encodes CASRNGLAITGELFF. This sequence joins TRBV5-1 and TRBJ2-2; 9 bases are shared with TRBD2. This CDR3 is built from 15 residues. Germline assignment: CDR1 SGHRS and CDR2 YFSETQ. V lost 5 bases to trimming and J lost 4 bases; unmatched junction nucleotides: 6.